This entry features one T cell receptor beta chain sequence. CDR3 length: 13 residues. The germline CDR1 and CDR2 sequences are SQVTM and ANQGSEA. Isolation of total RNA was performed on whole blood, with no prior T cell sorting. Template switching appended UMIs that held a 6-nucleotide sample barcode. For each CDR3 protein, TCRdb gives one entry from its re-call of the 5' RACE reads, without DNA. This sample lists approximately 400,000 distinct CDR3 sequences; its ten largest clones have 2% to 2.5%. This entry comes from a study of monozygotic twins with inflammatory bowel disease. The chain carries TRBV29-1 and TRBJ2-2. This TCR was recovered from a human donor with ulcerative colitis or Crohn's disease, or a healthy co-twin of an affected twin (not recorded which). The sequencing input was blood. The CDR3 here is CSVDETNTGELFF.